The entry below describes one TCR beta chain. Its recognized antigen is unknown. No base quality values were provided; no much bigger clone lies one nucleotide off. The time point label on this specimen signifies: baseline before first vaccination. Samples from vaccinated people were obtained from the UK trials COV001 and COV002, which included a single-blind randomized controlled phase 2/3 trial of AZD1222 (ChAdOx1 nCoV-19) in healthy adults. Trial participant PBMC samples were collected at day 0 and day 28 after the second dose for TCRbeta chain sequencing. This specimen comes from a study of T cell responses to AZD1222 COVID-19 vaccine (dated by TCRdb to about 2021). With regard to the full study: AZD1222 recipients with second doses at about 4 weeks or about 12 weeks were pooled, because spike-specific TCR depth and breadth did not differ between schedules. TCR sequencing was performed for about 240 trial participants, of whom some 200 were given two doses of AZD1222 and around 25 were given two doses of MenACWY control vaccine. Trial participants were enrolled by age into subgroups of 18-55, 56-69 and 70-plus years, and around 140, 26 and 57 TCR-sequenced participants, respectively, were included in these subgroups. The study at large found these results: After two AZD1222 doses, both the breadth and the depth of spike-specific TCRs were significantly higher than at day 0 and than in MenACWY recipients. Reportedly, almost half of the unique spike-specific TCRs recognized epitopes lying outside the regions that are mutated in the B.1.351 and B.1.1.7 variants. Because no samples from the day 14 peak response were available, repertoires could be characterized only after the peak T cell response. Conclusions about previously exposed vaccinees are limited because only six or seven AZD1222 recipients were SARS-CoV-2 seropositive at baseline. Participants were mostly white British, with more females than males. The authors suggested clonal diversity may have been underestimated. In the small 56-69-year group, the increase in depth fell short of significance, most likely because of low power. The vaccine-associated CD4 TCRs covered the entire spike protein, and the dominant responses fell in regions 160-218 and 743-854.

The CDR3 sequence holds 14 residues, the cysteine and phenylalanine included. This entry keeps only the CDR3 DNA: 42 bases, framed from base 1. The germline V gene yields MDHEN for CDR1 and SYDVKM for CDR2. Trimming leaves V shorter by 6 bases and J shorter by 4 bases, with the junction holding 7 bases beyond the gene matches. The CDR3 regions of human TCRbeta chains were analyzed by immunosequencing. In the source study's methods: TCRs in the repertoires were compared against a reference library of SARS-CoV-2-specific TCRs that had been generated with the MIRA antigen-specificity platform. Breadth was defined as the fraction of unique TCRs that were SARS-CoV-2-associated, and depth was defined as the fraction of total T cells that were SARS-CoV-2-associated. Using the MIRA data, each spike-specific TCR was assigned both to the spike region to which the TCR was reactive and to a CD4 or CD8 class. Log10-transformed breadth and depth values were compared by one-way ANOVA with Sidak's multiple comparisons tests. This is the immuneACCESS table as TCRdb keeps it, with only in-frame sequences that have V and J called. A part of the clones is gone; compared with another copy, unresolved V genes explain less than half, and the rest is unexplained. From that table come the V and J calls and clone size; the DNA was used to work out D and trimming. The sample includes about 140,000 clones, with 85% to 90% observed a single time. The biggest ten clones account for approximately 6% of the sample.

The starting material was peripheral blood, obtained on day 0 of AZD1222 vaccination. The TCR comes from an adult in good health. The rearranged chain carries TRBV28 and TRBJ1-1; 8 junctional bases match TRBD1. The CDR3 protein is CASSLLQGGTEAFF. The DNA is as follows: TGTGCCAGCAGCCTCCTACAGGGGGGCACTGAAGCTTTCTTT. Outside the CDR3, residues come from the reference TRBV28 and TRBJ1-1 proteins, so the full variable domain is: DVKVTQSSRYLVKRTGEKVFLECVQDMDHENMFWYRQDPGLGLRLIYFSYDVKMKEKGDIPEGYSVSREKKERFSLILESASTNQTSMYLCASSLLQGGTEAFFGQGTRLTVV.